The 32 T cell receptor beta chains listed next were all sequenced from one sample in a study of blood T cell repertoires in COVID-19. Clones were sequenced by immunoSEQ multiplex PCR, and TCRdb holds only the in-frame ones, with some missing. The table lists approximately 140,000 clones, 85% to 90% of them singletons, with less than 20% in the top ten. Sequencing was carried out using peripheral blood. These receptors were obtained from a man aged 45-65 years with active or convalescent COVID-19.

The chain carries TRBV11-3 and TRBJ1-4; 9 nucleotides agree with TRBD1. Germline trimming cut 4 bases from V and 6 bases from J; bases unmatched to any gene: 9. There are 16 residues in the CDR3. Germline loops: CDR1 SGHNT, CDR2 YENEEA. CDR3 bases: TGTGCCAGCAGCTCAGAACAGGGGGCACGGTATGAAAAACTGTTTTTT. Protein product: CASSSEQGARYEKLFF.

This clone was detected only once. The chain's CDR3 is CASSRRTSGRIDEQFF. CDR3 sequence (DNA): TGTGCCAGCTCACGGCGGACTAGCGGGAGGATCGATGAGCAGTTCTTC. The chain links TRBV18 to TRBJ2-1; 14 bases align to TRBD2. Trimming removed 4 bases from V and 8 bases from J; junction bases left unmatched: 7. CDR1 KGHSH and CDR2 LQKENI come from the germline V gene. The CDR3 sequence is 16 residues long. Supplemented by reference TRBV18 and TRBJ2-1, the full variable domain reads NAGVMQNPRHLVRRRGQEARLRCSPMKGHSHVYWYRQLPEEGLKFMVYLQKENIIDESGMPKERFSAEFPKEGPSILRIQQVVRGDSAAYFCASSRRTSGRIDEQFFGPGTRLTVL.

V and J are TRBV4-3 and TRBJ1-3, with 9 positions matching TRBD1. Germline loops: CDR1 LGHNA, CDR2 YSLEER. Trimming took 8 bases from V and 4 from J; bases not matched to a gene: 9. This CDR3 has 15 residues. As DNA, the CDR3 is TGCGCCAGCGGGACGGGACAGGGTGCGGGAAACACCATATATTTT. This sequence encodes CASGTGQGAGNTIYF.

The gene calls are TRBV5-8 and TRBJ2-4, with D possibly TRBD1 on 7 matching bases. The length of the CDR3 is 12 residues. CDR1 and CDR2 from the germline V gene are SGHTS and YDEGEE. V lost 7 bases to trimming and J lost 8 bases, with 13 bases between them. CDR3 protein: CASRTGGDIQYF. The CDR3 DNA sequence: TGTGCCAGCCGGACAGGCGGGGACATTCAGTACTTC.

This chain connects TRBV5-1 to TRBJ2-3, with D possibly matching TRBD1 (6 bases). CDR3 length equals 14 residues. CDR1 and CDR2 (germline): SGHRS, YFSETQ. V lost 4 bases, J lost 5 bases, and 14 bases lay in between. Written as DNA, the CDR3 is TGCGCCAGCAGCCTACAGGGTGGGGGAGATACGCAGTATTTT. It yields the protein CASSLQGGGDTQYF. Combining the CDR3 with reference TRBV5-1 and TRBJ2-3 gives the whole variable domain KAGVTQTPRYLIKTRGQQVTLSCSPISGHRSVSWYQQTPGQGLQFLFEYFSETQRNKGNFPGRFSGRQFSNSRSEMNVSTLELGDSALYLCASSLQGGGDTQYFGPGTRLTVL.

Here the CDR3 DNA reads TGTGCCAGTAGGCGGGAAGGGGTGCTGGGTGAGCAGTTCTTC. This sequence encodes CASRREGVLGEQFF. J is TRBJ2-1 and V is TRBV19, with a weak D call TRBD2 (6 bases). Germline loops: CDR1 LNHDA, CDR2 SQIVND (reference sequence). V was pared by 6 bases and J by 9 bases, with 18 bases between. This CDR3 has 14 residues.

V gene TRBV19 combines with J gene TRBJ1-1; TRBD1 might be the D (6 bases). Germline assignment: CDR1 LNHDA and CDR2 SQIVND (reference sequence). Trimming took off 7 bases at V and 4 bases at J, with 13 bases between the two ends. CDR3 length equals 13 residues. CDR3 protein: CASNYRVGTEAFF. The CDR3 DNA reads TGTGCCAGTAATTACAGGGTGGGCACTGAAGCTTTCTTT.

CDR3 sequence reads: CAWTVAGILGSPLHF. The CDR3 DNA follows: TGTGCCTGGACCGTGGCCGGGATTTTGGGTTCACCCCTCCACTTT. The chain couples TRBV30 to TRBJ1-6; D uncertain. Germline CDR1 GTSNPN, CDR2 SVGIG (reference sequence). The CDR3 runs 15 residues. The ends were cut back, 4 bases at V and 9 bases at J, with 19 bases in the middle.

The chain recombines TRBV7-2 with TRBJ2-2; D unresolved. Germline V gives CDR1 SGHTA, CDR2 FQGNSA. The V gene lost 5 bases and the J gene lost 5 bases, with 18 bases spanning the gap. The CDR3 has 16 residues. The CDR3, as DNA: TGTGCCAGCAGCCCTAACAGTCAGGTCAGGACCGGGGAGCTGTTTTTT. Amino acids: CASSPNSQVRTGELFF. The full variable domain, completed using reference TRBV7-2 and TRBJ2-2, is GAGVSQSPSNKVTEKGKDVELRCDPISGHTALYWYRQSLGQGLEFLIYFQGNSAPDKSGLPSDRFSAERTGGSVSTLTIQRTQQEDSAVYLCASSPNSQVRTGELFFGEGSRLTVL.

The chain joins TRBV4-1 to TRBJ1-5; D remains ambiguous. Trimming took 0 bases from V and 1 from J, leaving 7 bases between them. This CDR3 is built from 15 residues. Germline lookup yields CDR1 MGHRA and CDR2 YSYEKL. CDR3 in DNA: TGCGCCAGCAGCCAAGATGGCGGCAGCAATCAGCCCCAGCATTTT. Protein: CASSQDGGSNQPQHF.

The chain joins TRBV29-1 to TRBJ2-7, with 9 positions matching TRBD1. The CDR3 is made up of 15 amino acids. The V gene's germline CDR1 is SQVTM and CDR2 ANQGSEA. V lost 4 bases to trimming and J lost 6 bases; unmatched junction nucleotides: 13. The CDR3 loop is CSVVPGTGILSEQYF. CDR3 in DNA: TGCAGCGTTGTCCCTGGGACAGGGATATTAAGCGAGCAGTACTTC.

J is TRBJ2-7 and V is TRBV29-1, with 9 positions matching TRBD1. This CDR3 comprises 12 residues. CDR1 is SQVTM and CDR2 is ANQGSEA in the germline V gene. V lost 4 bases, J lost 3 bases, and 1 base stayed unmatched. The CDR3 bases are TGCAGCGTTGGACAGGGGGTCTACGAGCAGTACTTC. Amino acids: CSVGQGVYEQYF.

The V call is TRBV7-8, the J call TRBJ1-2, with 8 bases fitting TRBD1. The CDR3 contains 16 residues. V gave up 1 base and J gave up 4 bases; unmatched junction bases: 8. CDR1 is SGHVS and CDR2 is FQNEAQ in the germline V gene. Here the CDR3 DNA reads TGTGCCAGCAGCTTAGGGCGGGGGGGACAGGTCTATGGCTACACCTTC. Its translation is CASSLGRGGQVYGYTF. Full variable domain (remainder filled in from reference TRBV7-8 and TRBJ1-2): GAGVSQSPRYKVAKRGQDVALRCDPISGHVSLFWYQQALGQGPEFLTYFQNEAQLDKSGLPSDRFFAERPEGSVSTLKIQRTQQEDSAVYLCASSLGRGGQVYGYTFGSGTRLTVV.

The chain couples TRBV19 to TRBJ1-6; the D is unclear. Germline lookup yields CDR1 LNHDA and CDR2 SQIVND (reference sequence). V gave up 3 bases and J gave up 5 bases, with 11 bases separating them. The length of the CDR3 is 15 residues. Here the CDR3 reads CASSIQLKHNSPLHF. CDR3 in DNA: TGTGCCAGTAGTATTCAACTTAAGCATAATTCACCCCTCCACTTT.

The rearrangement uses TRBV5-1 and TRBJ2-1, with 13 nucleotides matching TRBD2. The junction had 4 bases not matched to a gene; V was cut back by 5 bases and J by 8 bases. Germline values: CDR1 SGHRS, CDR2 YFSETQ. The CDR3 totals 14 residues. The CDR3 sequence is CASRTSGGPHEQFF. DNA for the CDR3: TGCGCCAGCAGGACTAGCGGGGGGCCCCATGAGCAGTTCTTC.

The chain recombines TRBV2 with TRBJ2-3, with a weak D call TRBD1 (6 bases). This CDR3 has 16 residues. V gave up 4 bases and J gave up 0 bases, with 14 bases separating them. CDR1 and CDR2 from the germline V gene are SNHLY and FYNNEI. The DNA for the CDR3 is TGTGCCAGCAGTGTCGGGGACACGCTTAGCACAGATACGCAGTATTTT. As protein: CASSVGDTLSTDTQYF.

The gene calls are TRBV20-1 and TRBJ1-1, with D possibly being TRBD1 (5 bases). Per the germline V gene, CDR1 is DFQATT and CDR2 is SNEGSKA (reference sequence). The CDR3 extends over 18 amino acids. Trimming removed 3 bases at V and 1 base at J, with 24 bases between. The CDR3 sequence is CSASYFGGAEIGNTEAFF. DNA for the CDR3: TGCAGTGCTAGTTACTTCGGGGGTGCCGAGATAGGGAACACTGAAGCTTTCTTT.

CDR3 nucleotide sequence: TGTGCCAGCTCACCAGTGTCGGACAGGCGAAATTCACCCCTCCACTTT. Amino acids: CASSPVSDRRNSPLHF. The chain has TRBV18 and TRBJ1-6, with 7 nucleotides matching TRBD1. Germline lookup yields CDR1 KGHSH and CDR2 LQKENI. V dropped 2 bases and J dropped 7; count of bases not matched to a gene: 8. The CDR3 sequence is 16 residues long.

The CDR3 loop is CSVTGTGAGEQYF. The CDR3 coding sequence is TGCAGCGTTACCGGGACAGGAGCGGGTGAGCAGTACTTC. The chain carries TRBV29-1 and TRBJ2-7, with 8 bases that match TRBD1. This CDR3 has 13 amino acids. The V and J ends lost 5 bases and 7 bases, in that order; junction bases with no gene match: 10. CDR1 and CDR2 from the germline V gene are SQVTM and ANQGSEA.

This chain connects TRBV18 to TRBJ2-1; 8 bases line up with TRBD2. CDR1 KGHSH and CDR2 LQKENI come from the germline V gene. The CDR3 runs to 14 residues. Losses at the gene ends were 3 bases for V and 3 bases for J; bases not matched to a gene: 1. The CDR3: CASSPGTSYNEQFF. The CDR3 nucleotides read TGTGCCAGCTCACCCGGGACTAGCTACAATGAGCAGTTCTTC.

The chain employs TRBV4-2 and TRBJ2-7; possible D gene TRBD2, 6 bases. This CDR3 contains 15 residues. Trimming left V 4 bases short and J 2 bases short, with 15 bases between. CDR1 is LGHNA, CDR2 YNFKEQ, per germline. The CDR3 coding sequence is TGTGCCAGCAGCCCACCTACCGGGACTCCCTACGAGCAGTACTTC. Its protein is CASSPPTGTPYEQYF.

The chain recombines TRBV2 with TRBJ1-5; 7 bases agree with TRBD1. Germline V CDR1 and CDR2: SNHLY, FYNNEI. The CDR3 loop spans 14 amino acids. J was trimmed by 1 base and V by 5 bases; bases with no gene match: 2. CDR3 in amino acids: CASSWDRSNQPQHF. For the CDR3, the DNA is TGTGCCAGCAGTTGGGACAGAAGCAATCAGCCCCAGCATTTT.

The chain employs TRBV14 and TRBJ1-1; unclear D gene. The germline gives CDR1 SGHDN, CDR2 FVKESK. Trimming took off 1 base at V and 0 bases at J, with 3 bases between the two ends. This CDR3 has 13 amino acids. The CDR3, as DNA: TGTGCCAGCAGCCAAGCGGTGAACACTGAAGCTTTCTTT. Translating gives CASSQAVNTEAFF. Drawing the rest from reference TRBV14 and TRBJ1-1, the complete variable domain is EAGVTQFPSHSVIEKGQTVTLRCDPISGHDNLYWYRRVMGKEIKFLLHFVKESKQDESGMPNNRFLAERTGGTYSTLKVQPAELEDSGVYFCASSQAVNTEAFFGQGTRLTVV.

J is TRBJ2-2 and V is TRBV6-4; a weak D match, TRBD1 (6 bases). Germline values: CDR1 MRHNA, CDR2 SNTAGT. Trimming took off 3 bases at V and 7 bases at J, with 12 bases between the two ends. The CDR3 is 14 residues long. The CDR3 region is CASSEMAGVGELFF. CDR3 nucleotides: TGTGCCAGCAGTGAGATGGCAGGGGTCGGGGAGCTGTTTTTT.

This sequence joins TRBV5-6 and TRBJ2-7; D perhaps matches TRBD2 (6 bases). The CDR3 spans 15 residues. The germline V gene encodes CDR1 SGHDT and CDR2 YYEEEE. Trimming removed 0 bases from V and 7 bases from J, with 17 bases in between. In DNA, the CDR3 is TGTGCCAGCAGCTTGGTCGGTGCGGGGAAAGTGGAGCAGTACTTC. This sequence encodes CASSLVGAGKVEQYF.

On this clone itself: Distinct nucleotide sequences in the sample also encode this CDR3. The V gene is TRBV10-1, the J gene TRBJ2-3, with TRBD2 identical over 9 bases. Per germline, CDR1 WNHNN and CDR2 SYGVQD (reference sequence). The CDR3 sequence is 16 residues long. V trimming: 0 bases; J trimming: 3 bases; junction bases outside the gene matches: 4. CDR3 in DNA: TGCGCCAGCAGTGAGTCGCGAGCGGGGGGAACAGATACGCAGTATTTT. Translating gives CASSESRAGGTDTQYF.

The CDR3 nucleotides read TGCGCCAGCAGCCGGACAGGCACAACTAATGAAAAACTGTTTTTT. It translates to CASSRTGTTNEKLFF. The chain employs TRBV5-1 and TRBJ1-4, with 7 bases that match TRBD1. CDR1 and CDR2 (germline): SGHRS, YFSETQ. The CDR3 spans 15 residues. Trimming cost V 4 bases and J 0 bases; bases outside gene matches: 3.

The chain employs TRBV11-2 and TRBJ2-2; D uncertain. V shed 0 bases and J shed 7 bases, with 6 bases lying between them. The germline CDR1 and CDR2 sequences are SGHAT and FQNNGV. The CDR3 has 13 residues. The CDR3: CASSLDRVGELFF. Here the CDR3 DNA reads TGTGCCAGCAGCTTAGATCGGGTCGGGGAGCTGTTTTTT.

This chain links TRBV5-1 with TRBJ2-7; 13 bases are a match to TRBD2. The CDR3 spans 16 residues. Germline V gives CDR1 SGHRS, CDR2 YFSETQ. V lost 4 bases to trimming and J lost 7 bases; unmatched junction nucleotides: 11. CDR3 nucleotides: TGCGCCAGCAGCATGTACGGACTAGCGGGAGTAGGGGAGCAGTACTTC. It encodes CASSMYGLAGVGEQYF. Together with reference TRBV5-1 and TRBJ2-7, the CDR3 gives the full variable domain: KAGVTQTPRYLIKTRGQQVTLSCSPISGHRSVSWYQQTPGQGLQFLFEYFSETQRNKGNFPGRFSGRQFSNSRSEMNVSTLELGDSALYLCASSMYGLAGVGEQYFGPGTRLTVT.

The rearrangement joins TRBV7-2 to TRBJ1-1, with D perhaps matching TRBD1 (5 bases). V shed 1 base and J shed 1 base, with 10 bases lying between them. This CDR3 spans 15 amino acids. CDR1 and CDR2 from the germline V gene are SGHTA and FQGNSA. CDR3 sequence (DNA): TGTGCCAGCAGCTTAGAGTACGGGGGGAACACTGAAGCTTTCTTT. It yields the protein CASSLEYGGNTEAFF.

This clone was picked up many times. The chain uses TRBV30 and TRBJ1-6; D gene unclear. Germline V gene lookup returns CDR1 GTSNPN and CDR2 SVGIG (reference sequence). CDR3 size: 13 residues. V lost 4 bases, J lost 6 bases, and 10 bases lay in between. The CDR3, as DNA: TGTGCCTGGACAGGAACTTTTAATTCACCCCTCCACTTT. Encoded protein: CAWTGTFNSPLHF. Drawing the rest from reference TRBV30 and TRBJ1-6, the complete variable domain is SQTIHQWPATLVQPVGSPLSLECTVEGTSNPNLYWYRQAAGRGLQLLFYSVGIGQISSEVPQNLSASRPQDRQFILSSKKLLLSDSGFYLCAWTGTFNSPLHFGNGTRLTVT.

With regard to this clone: The same CDR3 also results from other DNA sequences found in this sample. The chain links TRBV19 to TRBJ1-5; D uncertain. CDR3 length equals 14 residues. Germline CDR1 LNHDA, CDR2 SQIVND (reference sequence). The V and J ends lost 4 bases and 1 base respectively, with 8 bases between them. The CDR3 region is CASSRRDSNQPQHF. DNA for the CDR3: TGTGCCAGTAGTAGGAGAGACAGCAATCAGCCCCAGCATTTT.